What follows are 17 T cell receptor beta chains derived from one specimen sequenced in a study of OX40 agonist ivuxolimab in advanced cancers. Repertoires were generated with immunoSEQ multiplex PCR, while TCRdb's copy carries only in-frame clones and drops some. The sample has approximately 30,000 clones; about nine tenths are singletons. Sequenced material: CD4+ or CD8+ T cells sorted from blood, taken in a trial of the OX40 agonist ivuxolimab. Receptors originate from an adult with an advanced solid tumor such as melanoma, head and neck, liver or kidney cancer.

This chain joins TRBV11-3 and TRBJ2-7, with no clear D. Trimming removed 2 bases from V and 7 bases from J, with 12 bases in between. The CDR3 is 13 residues long. Germline CDR1 is SGHNT and CDR2 is YENEEA. The chain's CDR3 is CASSLSRDLEQYF. For the CDR3, the DNA is TGTGCCAGCAGCTTAAGTAGGGATCTGGAGCAGTACTTC. Supplemented by reference TRBV11-3 and TRBJ2-7, the full variable domain reads EAGVVQSPRYKIIEKKQPVAFWCNPISGHNTLYWYLQNLGQGPELLIRYENEEAVDDSQLPKDRFSAERLKGVDSTLKIQPAELGDSAVYLCASSLSRDLEQYFGPGTRLTVT.

A single count supports this clone. This chain links TRBV30 with TRBJ2-7; D might be TRBD2 (6 bases). V shed 0 bases and J shed 7 bases, with 28 bases lying between them. This CDR3 spans 18 amino acids. CDR1 and CDR2 (germline): GTSNPN, SVGIG (reference sequence). The CDR3 region has the DNA TGTGCCTGGAGTGTACTTTCCGGGTCATGGGTTAGGAGGGAAGAGCAGTACTTC. Protein product: CAWSVLSGSWVRREEQYF.

V usage is TRBV20-1 and J usage is TRBJ1-2, with D unresolved. Between the trimmed V and J ends, which lost 2 bases and 7 bases, there was a span of 5 bases. This CDR3 region has 10 residues. Germline-derived CDR1 and CDR2 are DFQATT and SNEGSKA (reference sequence). CDR3 residues: CSARFAGYTF. CDR3 coding DNA: TGCAGTGCTAGATTCGCTGGCTACACCTTC.

The rearrangement joins TRBV19 to TRBJ2-5; possibly TRBD2 for D (5 bases). The end of the DNA is better explained by TRBJ2-7, so the J call may be wrong. Germline assignment: CDR1 LNHDA and CDR2 SQIVND (reference sequence). The length of the CDR3 is 15 residues. DNA for the CDR3: TGTGCCAGTAGTACCCAGCGGCGGGCCTCCTACGAGCAGTACTTC. Protein: CASSTQRRASYEQYF.

The chain links TRBV6-1 to TRBJ2-5, with a tentative D call TRBD2 (7 bases). CDR1 is MNHNS and CDR2 is SASEGT in the germline V gene. Between the trimmed V and J ends, which lost 10 bases and 1 base, there was a span of 13 bases. The CDR3 has 13 residues. The CDR3 nucleotides are TGTGCCATAGGGGGGGTGTCCCAAGAGACCCAGTACTTC. It codes for CAIGGVSQETQYF.

V and J are TRBV5-1 and TRBJ1-6; TRBD1 matches at 11 bases. V shed 0 bases and J 10 bases; nucleotides not matched to a gene: 3. The CDR3 has 15 amino acids. In germline, CDR1 is SGHRS, CDR2 YFSETQ. In DNA, the CDR3 is TGCGCCAGCAGCTTGGAGGGGGACAGGGGGTCACCCCTCCACTTT. As protein: CASSLEGDRGSPLHF.

V and J are TRBV2 and TRBJ2-7; D is uncertain. V lost 7 bases and J 1 base, leaving 11 bases between the germline ends. The CDR3 contains 13 residues. The germline V gene has CDR1 SNHLY and CDR2 FYNNEI. In DNA, the CDR3 is TGTGCCAGCAAGACACTACTTTCCTACGAGCAGTACTTC. It yields the protein CASKTLLSYEQYF. The variable domain in full, with the rest retrieved from reference TRBV2 and TRBJ2-7, is EPEVTQTPSHQVTQMGQEVILRCVPISNHLYFYWYRQILGQKVEFLVSFYNNEISEKSEIFDDQFSVERPDGSNFTLKIRSTKLEDSAMYFCASKTLLSYEQYFGPGTRLTVT.

This chain uses TRBV7-2 with TRBJ2-7; 9 bases agree with TRBD1. The V gene end was trimmed by 5 bases and the J gene end by 12 bases; junction bases not matched to a gene: 11. The CDR3 runs to 13 residues. Germline values: CDR1 SGHTA, CDR2 FQGNSA. DNA for the CDR3: TGTGCCAGCAGCCCGAGGACAGGGGAGGTTTTGTACTTC. It is translated as CASSPRTGEVLYF.

The chain has TRBV27 and TRBJ1-2; 10 nucleotides align to TRBD1. V dropped 5 bases and J dropped 4; count of bases not matched to a gene: 16. The CDR3 runs to 18 residues. Looked up from germline, CDR1 is MNHEY and CDR2 is SMNVEV (reference sequence). In DNA, the CDR3 is TGTGCCAGCAGTCCTTCCCGGGACAGGGGCTACCCTTCCTATGGCTACACCTTC. Its protein is CASSPSRDRGYPSYGYTF.

This chain joins TRBV30 and TRBJ2-5, with TRBD2 as a possible D gene (5 bases). The V end lost 2 bases, the J end lost 5 bases, and 18 bases lay between the germline ends. Germline assignment: CDR1 GTSNPN and CDR2 SVGIG (reference sequence). The CDR3 is 15 amino acids. The CDR3 region has the DNA TGTGCCTGGAGTTTACCCGGACTGAGTAGGGAGACCCAGTACTTC. Translated: CAWSLPGLSRETQYF. The full variable domain, with the rest looked up from reference TRBV30 and TRBJ2-5, is SQTIHQWPATLVQPVGSPLSLECTVEGTSNPNLYWYRQAAGRGLQLLFYSVGIGQISSEVPQNLSASRPQDRQFILSSKKLLLSDSGFYLCAWSLPGLSRETQYFGPGTRLLVL.

This chain links TRBV19 with TRBJ2-7, with D tentatively TRBD1 or TRBD2 (5 bases each). The CDR3 length is 15 residues. Trimming removed 3 bases from V and 0 bases from J, with 12 bases in between. Germline-derived CDR1 and CDR2 are LNHDA and SQIVND (reference sequence). CDR3 bases: TGTGCCAGTAGTATGAGGGGACCGAGCTCCTACGAGCAGTACTTC. Translating it yields CASSMRGPSSYEQYF. The full variable domain, with the rest looked up from reference TRBV19 and TRBJ2-7, is DGGITQSPKYLFRKEGQNVTLSCEQNLNHDAMYWYRQDPGQGLRLIYYSQIVNDFQKGDIAEGYSVSREKKESFPLTVTSAQKNPTAFYLCASSMRGPSSYEQYFGPGTRLTVT.

The rearrangement uses TRBV4-1 and TRBJ2-7, with a weak D call TRBD2 (7 bases). The CDR3 totals 18 residues. V lost 1 base and J lost 3, with 22 bases in between. CDR1 and CDR2 (germline): MGHRA, YSYEKL. The CDR3 sequence: CASSQGQTRGRGNYEQYF. For the CDR3, the DNA is TGCGCCAGCAGCCAAGGGCAGACTCGGGGGCGGGGGAACTACGAGCAGTACTTC.

CDR3 sequence: CASRTPGQGKSEQFF. The CDR3, as DNA: TGTGCCAGTAGAACACCGGGACAGGGGAAGAGCGAGCAGTTCTTC. The rearrangement links TRBV19 to TRBJ2-1; 10 bases line up with TRBD1. This CDR3 region has 15 residues. Trimming removed 6 bases from V and 10 bases from J; junction bases left unmatched: 12. Germline CDR1 is LNHDA and CDR2 is SQIVND (reference sequence).

The rearrangement joins TRBV7-2 to TRBJ2-2; 8 positions match TRBD2. The germline V gene has CDR1 SGHTA and CDR2 FQGNSA. Trimming removed 6 bases from V and 1 base from J; junction bases left unmatched: 4. The CDR3 length is 15 residues. CDR3 amino acids: CASRPGGGNTGELFF. The CDR3 nucleotides are TGTGCCAGCAGACCCGGGGGGGGGAACACCGGGGAGCTGTTTTTT.

The CDR3 bases are TGCAGCGTTGAAGATCAGGACAGGGAGATCTATGGCTACACCTTC. Its translation: CSVEDQDREIYGYTF. This chain uses TRBV29-1 with TRBJ1-2; 8 nucleotides line up with TRBD1. The J segment lost 4 bases and the V segment lost 0 bases, leaving 7 bases of the junction unmatched. Germline CDR1 is SQVTM and CDR2 is ANQGSEA. This CDR3 spans 15 amino acids.

This clone was found once. The chain is built from TRBV5-1 and TRBJ2-7, with D possibly being TRBD1 or TRBD2 (6 bases each). Germline CDR1 SGHRS, CDR2 YFSETQ. Trimming stripped 5 bases from V and 4 bases from J, with 16 bases between. CDR3 size: 14 residues. The CDR3 nucleotides are TGCGCCAGCAGGGAGGGGGGACATGAGTACGAGCAGTACTTC. Its protein product is CASREGGHEYEQYF.

The V call is TRBV5-5, the J call TRBJ2-1, with 10 bases that match TRBD2. The V and J ends lost 6 bases and 7 bases, in that order; junction bases with no gene match: 10. The germline V gene encodes CDR1 SGHKS and CDR2 YYEKEE (reference sequence). CDR3 length equals 15 residues. CDR3 residues: CASTLTSGTVNEQFF. The CDR3, as DNA: TGTGCCAGCACCTTAACTAGCGGGACGGTAAATGAGCAGTTCTTC.